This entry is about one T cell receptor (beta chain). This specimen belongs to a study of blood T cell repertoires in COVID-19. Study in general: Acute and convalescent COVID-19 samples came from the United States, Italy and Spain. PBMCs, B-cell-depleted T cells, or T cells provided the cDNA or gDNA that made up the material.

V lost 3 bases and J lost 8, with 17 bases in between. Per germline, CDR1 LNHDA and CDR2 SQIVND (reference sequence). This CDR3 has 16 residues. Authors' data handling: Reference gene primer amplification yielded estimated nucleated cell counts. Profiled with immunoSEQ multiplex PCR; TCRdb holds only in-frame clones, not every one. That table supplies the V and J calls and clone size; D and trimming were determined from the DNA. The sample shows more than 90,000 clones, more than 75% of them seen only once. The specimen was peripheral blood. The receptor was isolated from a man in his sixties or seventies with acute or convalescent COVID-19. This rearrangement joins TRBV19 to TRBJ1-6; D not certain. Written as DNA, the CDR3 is TGTGCCAGTAGTATCGCTCGGTCTACTAGGGATTCACCCCTCCACTTT. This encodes CASSIARSTRDSPLHF.